The rows below give T cell receptor beta chains drawn from one sample of a study of cytomegalovirus exposure and HLA in healthy donors. The protocol was immunoSEQ multiplex PCR, while the TCRdb copy is restricted to in-frame clones and leaves out a portion. Here the sample spans roughly 100,000 clones, roughly 95% being singletons. Sequencing input: PBMCs. The receptors here all came from a woman aged 18 to 35 in good health and CMV-seronegative. CDR3s leave out the opening cysteine and the closing phenylalanine or tryptophan. The D gene is left open where the match is weak.

d_call	v_call	cdr3_aa
NA	TRBV5-1	ASSPSNGYGYT
NA	TRBV5-1	ASSALGSVEQY
TRBD1	TRBV29-1	STRGQQYNEQF
TRBD2	TRBV5-6	ASVSLNMVAGRYSYEQY
TRBD1	TRBV5-4	ASSLGDRDYEQY
TRBD1	TRBV30	AWGTGEGYT
NA	TRBV6-1	ASTPGGVDEKLF
NA	TRBV5-6	ASSLAMVGVAKNIQY
NA	TRBV10-1	ASSERQDPSGNTIY
NA	TRBV7-8	ASSPGGWVNEKLF
NA	TRBV5-1	ASSFDRNTEAF
NA	TRBV6-5	ASSPTSTGNYGYT
TRBD2	TRBV6-5	ASSYGLAGSNEQF
NA	TRBV9	ASSSLSSPLH
TRBD1	TRBV2	AISQRQGQETQY
NA	TRBV18	ASSPRVGGGGRSSDTEAF
NA	TRBV6-1	ASSEPAGLGGSGYT
TRBD1	TRBV5-5	ASSRGTGDRWNEQF
TRBD1	TRBV18	ASSVGTATNEKLF
NA	TRBV6-6	ASSTGAGGIVAF
TRBD1	TRBV5-5	ASSSRQGVETQY
TRBD1	TRBV2	ASALPSDREKFSNQPQH
NA	TRBV5-4	ASSFGASSTDTQY
TRBD1	TRBV10-3	ASRGPRSTDTQY
TRBD1	TRBV7-2	ASSLPGTVDTIY
NA	TRBV5-1	ASSLEMRYEQY
TRBD2	TRBV19	ASSPSLAARELF